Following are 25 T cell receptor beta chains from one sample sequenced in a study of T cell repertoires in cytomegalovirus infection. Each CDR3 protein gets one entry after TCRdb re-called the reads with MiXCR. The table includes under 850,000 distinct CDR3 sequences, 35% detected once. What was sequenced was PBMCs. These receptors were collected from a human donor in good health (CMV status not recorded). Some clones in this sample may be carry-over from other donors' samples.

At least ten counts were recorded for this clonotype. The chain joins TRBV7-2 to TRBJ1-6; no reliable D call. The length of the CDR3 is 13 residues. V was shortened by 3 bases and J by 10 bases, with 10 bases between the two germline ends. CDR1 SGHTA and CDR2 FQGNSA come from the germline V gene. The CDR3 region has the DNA TGTGCCAGCAGCTTTATAGGTTGGTCACCCCTCCACTTT. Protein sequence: CASSFIGWSPLHF.

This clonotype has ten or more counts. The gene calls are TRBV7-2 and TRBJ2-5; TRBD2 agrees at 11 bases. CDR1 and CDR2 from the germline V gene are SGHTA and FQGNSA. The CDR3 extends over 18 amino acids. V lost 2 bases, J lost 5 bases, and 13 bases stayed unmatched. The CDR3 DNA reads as TGTGCCAGCAGCTTATCTGCCGGGCCTAGCGGGGGGAGGGAGACCCAGTACTTC. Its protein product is CASSLSAGPSGGRETQYF.

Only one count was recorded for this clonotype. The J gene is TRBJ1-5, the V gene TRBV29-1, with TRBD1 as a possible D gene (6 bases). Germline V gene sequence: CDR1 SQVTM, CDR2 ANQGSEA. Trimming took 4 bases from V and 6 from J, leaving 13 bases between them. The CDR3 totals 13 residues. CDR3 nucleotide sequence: TGCAGCGTTGGGGCAGGGGATAGTCAGCCCCAGCATTTT. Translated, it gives CSVGAGDSQPQHF.

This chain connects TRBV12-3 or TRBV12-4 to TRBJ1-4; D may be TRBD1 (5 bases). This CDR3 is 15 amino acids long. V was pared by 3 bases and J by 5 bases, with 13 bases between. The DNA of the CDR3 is TGTGCCAGCAGTTTTCGAAGCAGGGAAAATGAAAAACTGTTTTTT. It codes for CASSFRSRENEKLFF.

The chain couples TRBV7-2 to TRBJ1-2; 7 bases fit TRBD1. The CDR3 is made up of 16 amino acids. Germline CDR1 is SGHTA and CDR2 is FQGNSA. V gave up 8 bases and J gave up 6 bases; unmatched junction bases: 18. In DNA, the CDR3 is TGTGCCAGCGGGCATCAGATCCTCGACAGGGAGAATGGCTACACCTTC. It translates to CASGHQILDRENGYTF.

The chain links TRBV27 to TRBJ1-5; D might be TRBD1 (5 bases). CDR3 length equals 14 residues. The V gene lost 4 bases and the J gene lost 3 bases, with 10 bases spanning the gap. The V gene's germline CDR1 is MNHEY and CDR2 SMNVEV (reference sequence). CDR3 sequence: CASSWAGFNQPQHF. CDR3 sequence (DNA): TGTGCCAGCAGTTGGGCAGGGTTCAATCAGCCCCAGCATTTT.

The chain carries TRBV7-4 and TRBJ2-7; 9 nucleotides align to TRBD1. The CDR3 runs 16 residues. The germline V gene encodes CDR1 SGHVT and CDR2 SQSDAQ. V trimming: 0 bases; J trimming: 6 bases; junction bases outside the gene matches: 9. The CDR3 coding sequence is TGTGCCAGCAGCTTAGCAGGGACAGGGAAGCATGTCGAGCAGTACTTC. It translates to CASSLAGTGKHVEQYF.

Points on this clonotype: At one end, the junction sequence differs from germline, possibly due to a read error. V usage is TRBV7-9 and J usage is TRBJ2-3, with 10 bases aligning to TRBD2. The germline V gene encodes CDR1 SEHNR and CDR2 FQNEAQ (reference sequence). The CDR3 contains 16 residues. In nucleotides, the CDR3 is TGTGCGAGCAGCTCAAATAGCGGGGGGAGCACAGATACGCAGTATTTT. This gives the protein CASSSNSGGSTDTQYF.

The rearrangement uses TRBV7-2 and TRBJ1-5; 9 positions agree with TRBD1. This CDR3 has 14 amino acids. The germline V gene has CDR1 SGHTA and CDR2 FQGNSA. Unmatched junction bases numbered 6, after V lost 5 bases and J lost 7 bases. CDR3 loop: CASSQGQGWQPQHF. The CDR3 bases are TGTGCCAGCAGCCAGGGACAGGGCTGGCAGCCCCAGCATTTT.

The DNA of the CDR3 is TGTGCCAGTAGTCCCCGGGGTAGCGGGCTACGAGGGAAGAAAGACGAGCAGTACTTC. Protein: CASSPRGSGLRGKKDEQYF. The chain links TRBV19 to TRBJ2-7; 7 nucleotides line up with TRBD2. The CDR3 extends over 19 amino acids. Germline V gives CDR1 LNHDA, CDR2 SQIVND (reference sequence). Losses at the gene ends were 5 bases for V and 5 bases for J; bases not matched to a gene: 24.

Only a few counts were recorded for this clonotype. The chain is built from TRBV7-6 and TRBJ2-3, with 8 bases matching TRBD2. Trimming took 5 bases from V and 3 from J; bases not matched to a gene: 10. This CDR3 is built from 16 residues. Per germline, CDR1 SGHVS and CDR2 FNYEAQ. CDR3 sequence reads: CASSRGSGSLTDTQYF. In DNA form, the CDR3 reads TGTGCCAGCAGCCGGGGAAGCGGGAGTCTAACAGATACGCAGTATTTT. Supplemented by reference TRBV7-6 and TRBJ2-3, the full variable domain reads GAGVSQSPRYKVTKRGQDVALRCDPISGHVSLYWYRQALGQGPEFLTYFNYEAQQDKSGLPNDRFSAERPEGSISTLTIQRTEQRDSAMYRCASSRGSGSLTDTQYFGPGTRLTVL.

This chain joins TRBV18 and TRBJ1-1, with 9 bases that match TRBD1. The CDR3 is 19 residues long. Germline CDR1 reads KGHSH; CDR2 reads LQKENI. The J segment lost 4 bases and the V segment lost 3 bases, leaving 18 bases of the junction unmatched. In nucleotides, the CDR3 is TGTGCCAGCTCACCGCCTCGTGGACAGGGGCGATGGGGGAGCACTGAAGCTTTCTTT. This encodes CASSPPRGQGRWGSTEAFF.

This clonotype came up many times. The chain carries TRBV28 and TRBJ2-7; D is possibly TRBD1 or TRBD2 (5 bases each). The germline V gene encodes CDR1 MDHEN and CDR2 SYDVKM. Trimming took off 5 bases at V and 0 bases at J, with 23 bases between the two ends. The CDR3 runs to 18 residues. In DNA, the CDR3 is TGTGCCAGCAGTGCGTCCCCGGGTTTGGGGACCAGCTCCTACGAGCAGTACTTC. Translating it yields CASSASPGLGTSSYEQYF.

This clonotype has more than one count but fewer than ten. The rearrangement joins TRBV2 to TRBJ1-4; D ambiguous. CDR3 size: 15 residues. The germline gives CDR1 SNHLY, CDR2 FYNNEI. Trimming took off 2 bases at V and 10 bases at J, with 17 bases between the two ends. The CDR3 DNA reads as TGTGCCAGCAGTGAACGCCAGCCAAGGAAGGGAAAACTGTTTTTT. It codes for CASSERQPRKGKLFF.

The CDR3 here is CASSLVGSRERPPLGETQYF. Written as DNA, the CDR3 is TGTGCCAGCAGCTTAGTAGGATCCCGGGAGAGACCCCCGTTGGGGGAGACCCAGTACTTC. V usage is TRBV7-2 and J usage is TRBJ2-5, with D perhaps matching TRBD2 (6 bases). The CDR3 contains 20 residues. V lost 1 base to trimming and J lost 5 bases, with 29 bases between them. Germline lookup yields CDR1 SGHTA and CDR2 FQGNSA. Looking up the rest from reference TRBV7-2 and TRBJ2-5 gives the full variable domain: GAGVSQSPSNKVTEKGKDVELRCDPISGHTALYWYRQSLGQGLEFLIYFQGNSAPDKSGLPSDRFSAERTGGSVSTLTIQRTQQEDSAVYLCASSLVGSRERPPLGETQYFGPGTRLLVL.

The CDR3, as DNA: TGCGCCAGCAGCTTGGGACAGGGGGCGTCGAATGGCTACACCTTC. Translating it yields CASSLGQGASNGYTF. This chain uses TRBV4-3 with TRBJ1-2; TRBD1 matches 12 bases. Germline assignment: CDR1 LGHNA and CDR2 YSLEER. The ends lost 5 bases at V and 6 bases at J; junction bases unmatched: 7. The CDR3 runs to 15 residues.

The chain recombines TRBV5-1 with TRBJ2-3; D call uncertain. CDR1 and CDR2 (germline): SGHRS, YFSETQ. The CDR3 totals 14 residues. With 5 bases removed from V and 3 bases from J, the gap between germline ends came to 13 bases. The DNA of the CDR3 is TGCGCCAGCAGAATTGGAGAAGTTACAGATACGCAGTATTTT. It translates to CASRIGEVTDTQYF.

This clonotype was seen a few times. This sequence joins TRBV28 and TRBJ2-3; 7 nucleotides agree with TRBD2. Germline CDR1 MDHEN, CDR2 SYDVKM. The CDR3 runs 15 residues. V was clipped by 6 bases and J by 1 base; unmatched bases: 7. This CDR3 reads CASRPQLAGTDTQYF. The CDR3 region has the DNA TGTGCCAGCAGGCCCCAGCTAGCGGGCACAGATACGCAGTATTTT.

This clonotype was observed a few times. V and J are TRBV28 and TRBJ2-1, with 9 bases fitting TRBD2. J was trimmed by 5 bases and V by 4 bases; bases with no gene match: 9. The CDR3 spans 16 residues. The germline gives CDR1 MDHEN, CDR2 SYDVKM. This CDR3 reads CASSSPQTSGHNEQFF. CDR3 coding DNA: TGTGCCAGCAGTTCCCCCCAGACTAGCGGACACAATGAGCAGTTCTTC.

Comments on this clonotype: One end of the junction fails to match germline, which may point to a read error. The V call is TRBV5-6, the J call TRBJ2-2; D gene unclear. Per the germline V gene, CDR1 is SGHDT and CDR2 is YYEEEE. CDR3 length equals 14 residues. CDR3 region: CASSLWTATGELFF. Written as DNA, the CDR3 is TGTGCCAGCAGCTTGTGGACGGCTACCGGTGAGCTGTTTTTT.

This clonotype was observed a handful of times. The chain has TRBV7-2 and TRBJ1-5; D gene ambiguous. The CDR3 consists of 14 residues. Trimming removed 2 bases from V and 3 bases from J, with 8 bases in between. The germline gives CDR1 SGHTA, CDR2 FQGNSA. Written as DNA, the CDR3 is TGTGCCAGCAGCTTAATGCGGTACAATCAGCCCCAGCATTTT. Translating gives CASSLMRYNQPQHF.

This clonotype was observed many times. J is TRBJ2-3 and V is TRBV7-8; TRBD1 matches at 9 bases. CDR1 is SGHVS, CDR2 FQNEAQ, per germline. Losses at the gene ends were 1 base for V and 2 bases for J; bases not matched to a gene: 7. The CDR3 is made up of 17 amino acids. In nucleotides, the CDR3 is TGTGCCAGCAGCTTAGGGTTTAGGACAGGGGACACAGATACGCAGTATTTT. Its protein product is CASSLGFRTGDTDTQYF.

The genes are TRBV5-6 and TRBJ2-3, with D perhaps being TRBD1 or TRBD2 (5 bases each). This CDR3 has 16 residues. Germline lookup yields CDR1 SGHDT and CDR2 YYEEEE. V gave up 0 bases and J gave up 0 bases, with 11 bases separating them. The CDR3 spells CASSLAGASSTDTQYF. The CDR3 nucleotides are TGTGCCAGCAGCTTGGCCGGGGCGTCTAGCACAGATACGCAGTATTTT.

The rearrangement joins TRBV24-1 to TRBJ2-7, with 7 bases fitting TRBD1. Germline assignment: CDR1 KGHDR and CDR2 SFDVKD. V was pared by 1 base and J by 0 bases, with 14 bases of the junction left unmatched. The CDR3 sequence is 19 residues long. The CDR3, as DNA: TGTGCCACCAGTGATTTTCCACCTCCGGGACAGCTGAGCTCCTACGAGCAGTACTTC. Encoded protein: CATSDFPPPGQLSSYEQYF.

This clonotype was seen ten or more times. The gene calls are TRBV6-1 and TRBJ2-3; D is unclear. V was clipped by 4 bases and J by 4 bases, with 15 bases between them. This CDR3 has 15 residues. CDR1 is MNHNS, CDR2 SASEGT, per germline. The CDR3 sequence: CASSVSHGEADTQYF. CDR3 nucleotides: TGTGCCAGCAGTGTCTCGCATGGAGAGGCAGATACGCAGTATTTT.